This T cell receptor (beta chain) emerged from a study of blood T cell repertoires in COVID-19. Enrollees, about 18 to 89 years old, lived in 24 US areas. Participants' own reports of clinical history determined their cohort assignment. Recovered status applied to Cohort 3 donors who had two consecutive negative PCRs. It also applied to those with clearance or with symptom resolution. Trimming removed 3 bases at V and 3 bases at J, with 13 bases between. Germline V lookup: CDR1 SQVTM, CDR2 ANQGSEA. CDR3 size: 14 residues. Original data processing: Reference gene primer amplification gave nucleated cell count estimates. TCRdb's copy holds only in-frame clones and misses some; the assay was immunoSEQ multiplex PCR. V and J calls and clone size are copied from that table; D and trimming were computed from the DNA. Of over 150,000 clones detected, about 88% appear once; the ten largest clones hold approximately 9%.

Material for sequencing was PBMCs or T cells enriched from blood (not recorded which). The chain uses TRBV29-1 and TRBJ2-3; D may be TRBD2 (6 bases). The source of this sequence is a woman younger than 35 who had recovered from COVID-19. The CDR3 region has the DNA TGCAGCGTTGAGGGACTTCTTCTTACAGATACGCAGTATTTT. Protein: CSVEGLLLTDTQYF.